These 16 T cell receptor beta chains came from one sample sequenced in a study of immune cell composition in non-small cell lung cancer. Libraries were prepared by immunoSEQ multiplex PCR; TCRdb keeps only in-frame clonotypes and omits some of them. This sample has about 7,000 clones; roughly 80% occur once, and the top ten carry approximately 15%. The sequenced material came from lung tumor tissue. Receptor source: a human donor with non-small cell lung cancer.

The chain combines TRBV19 with TRBJ1-2, with a tentative D call TRBD1 (5 bases). Per the germline V gene, CDR1 is LNHDA and CDR2 is SQIVND (reference sequence). Deletions cut 5 bases from V and 8 bases from J, with 15 bases between. This CDR3 has 13 residues. CDR3 bases: TGTGCCAGTAGTCTTACAGGTTCCGCGGGCTACACCTTC. It codes for CASSLTGSAGYTF.

J is TRBJ1-4 and V is TRBV7-6; TRBD1 might be the D (6 bases). The CDR3 loop spans 15 amino acids. Per germline, CDR1 SGHVS and CDR2 FNYEAQ. V lost 0 bases and J lost 7, with 12 bases in between. The CDR3 DNA reads as TGTGCCAGCAGCTTAGCCCAGGGGAACGGTGAAAAACTGTTTTTT. Amino acid sequence: CASSLAQGNGEKLFF.

The chain recombines TRBV5-8 with TRBJ2-3, with TRBD1 matching 11 bases. Germline V gene data show CDR1 as SGHTS and CDR2 as YDEGEE. The CDR3 has 16 amino acids. Trimming removed 3 bases from V and 4 bases from J; junction bases left unmatched: 7. DNA for the CDR3: TGTGCCAGCAGCTGGTCGGGGACAGGGGGGCCAGATACGCAGTATTTT. It translates to CASSWSGTGGPDTQYF.

The chain is built from TRBV28 and TRBJ2-7; D might be TRBD2 (5 bases). Deletions cut 7 bases from V and 8 bases from J, with 18 bases between. The germline gives CDR1 MDHEN, CDR2 SYDVKM. The CDR3 contains 13 residues. CDR3 sequence reads: CASTPGMFTKQYF. The CDR3 coding sequence is TGTGCCAGCACTCCCGGGATGTTTACTAAGCAGTACTTC.

V is TRBV5-5 and J is TRBJ2-7, with unresolved D. This CDR3 has 15 amino acids. Trimming cost V 0 bases and J 3 bases, with 13 bases left between them. Germline-derived CDR1 and CDR2 are SGHKS and YYEKEE (reference sequence). CDR3 loop: CASSLVDQTYYEQYF. CDR3 nucleotide sequence: TGTGCCAGCAGCTTGGTGGATCAGACATACTACGAGCAGTACTTC.

As DNA, the CDR3 is TGTGCCAGCAGCGTAGTCCAGGGGGCTTTGGATACGCAGTATTTT. This codes for CASSVVQGALDTQYF. V and J are TRBV9 and TRBJ2-3; 8 nucleotides match TRBD1. The germline gives CDR1 SGDLS, CDR2 YYNGEE. With 0 bases clipped from V and 6 bases from J, the junction kept 6 bases outside the gene matches. The CDR3 sequence is 15 residues long.

This sequence joins TRBV5-1 and TRBJ2-3, with TRBD2 matching over 9 bases. The CDR3 runs to 16 residues. CDR1 is SGHRS, CDR2 YFSETQ, per germline. V shed 3 bases and J 1 base; nucleotides not matched to a gene: 6. The CDR3 loop is CASSSRSGGGTDTQYF. The CDR3, as DNA: TGCGCCAGCAGCTCCCGTAGCGGGGGCGGCACAGATACGCAGTATTTT.

The rearrangement uses TRBV4-3 and TRBJ1-4; D is possibly TRBD1 (5 bases). The CDR3 covers 15 residues. V lost 0 bases and J lost 8, with 13 bases in between. Germline CDR1 is LGHNA and CDR2 is YSLEER. The chain's CDR3 is CASSQDGRRGEKLFF. The CDR3 nucleotides read TGCGCCAGCAGCCAAGACGGCAGGCGGGGGGAAAAACTGTTTTTT.

The CDR3 region is CASSVTGGGSEAFF. The CDR3 DNA sequence: TGTGCCAGCAGCGTGACAGGGGGCGGCTCTGAAGCTTTCTTT. The rearrangement uses TRBV7-6 and TRBJ1-1, with 10 bases identical to TRBD1. Trimming took 5 bases from V and 6 from J; bases not matched to a gene: 6. The germline V gene encodes CDR1 SGHVS and CDR2 FNYEAQ. This CDR3 is built from 14 residues. Combining the CDR3 with reference TRBV7-6 and TRBJ1-1 gives the whole variable domain GAGVSQSPRYKVTKRGQDVALRCDPISGHVSLYWYRQALGQGPEFLTYFNYEAQQDKSGLPNDRFSAERPEGSISTLTIQRTEQRDSAMYRCASSVTGGGSEAFFGQGTRLTVV.

There are a few counts of this clone. CDR3 sequence (DNA): TGTGCCAGCAGCTTGGGCCAGGCGGGGGCCAACGTCCTGACTTTC. As protein: CASSLGQAGANVLTF. The chain is built from TRBV5-4 and TRBJ2-6; D is unclear. This CDR3 comprises 15 residues. V dropped 0 bases and J dropped 4 bases, with 8 bases sitting between them. Germline V gives CDR1 SGHNT, CDR2 YYREEE (reference sequence). Using reference TRBV5-4 and TRBJ2-6 for the parts outside the CDR3, the full variable domain is ETGVTQSPTHLIKTRGQQVTLRCSSQSGHNTVSWYQQALGQGPQFIFQYYREEENGRGNFPPRFSGLQFPNYSSELNVNALELDDSALYLCASSLGQAGANVLTFGAGSRLTVL.

This rearrangement joins TRBV2 to TRBJ1-2; 7 bases align to TRBD1. Germline V gives CDR1 SNHLY, CDR2 FYNNEI. The J segment lost 8 bases and the V segment lost 7 bases, leaving 4 bases of the junction unmatched. The CDR3 spans 11 residues. In DNA form, the CDR3 reads TGTGCCAGCAACAGGGGAGGAGGCTACACCTTC. Its protein is CASNRGGGYTF.

Worth noting for this clone: At one end the junction does not follow the germline gene, possibly because of a read error. The chain is built from TRBV7-2 and TRBJ2-7; possibly TRBD2 for D (7 bases). The CDR3 is 15 residues long. Germline CDR1 SGHTA, CDR2 FQGNSA. Written as DNA, the CDR3 is TGTGCCAGCGCCCCTTGGGGGGGGGCCTCCGACGAGCAGTACTTC. This gives the protein CASAPWGGASDEQYF.

The chain joins TRBV10-2 to TRBJ2-3; 8 nucleotides match TRBD1. The CDR3 is 16 residues long. Trimming removed 5 bases from V and 0 bases from J; junction bases left unmatched: 7. From germline, CDR1 is WSHSY and CDR2 SAAADI. CDR3 bases: TGCGCCAGCAGTACAGGGGGATGGGGCAGCACAGATACGCAGTATTTT. This codes for CASSTGGWGSTDTQYF.

The chain recombines TRBV2 with TRBJ2-1, with a possible D match to TRBD2 (5 bases). The CDR3 contains 13 residues. V lost 6 bases to trimming and J lost 5 bases, with 11 bases between them. Germline V lookup: CDR1 SNHLY, CDR2 FYNNEI. As DNA, the CDR3 is TGTGCCAGCAGCGTAACTAGGGACAATGAGCAGTTCTTC. Translated, it gives CASSVTRDNEQFF.

The chain recombines TRBV20-1 with TRBJ2-7; TRBD1 might be the D (6 bases). V lost 6 bases and J lost 5, with 11 bases in between. The CDR3 covers 11 residues. From germline, CDR1 is DFQATT and CDR2 SNEGSKA (reference sequence). The CDR3 spells CSAAQGNEQYF. In DNA form, the CDR3 reads TGCAGTGCCGCACAGGGCAACGAGCAGTACTTC.

A few counts support this clone. The chain is built from TRBV19 and TRBJ1-6; D not resolved. CDR1 is LNHDA, CDR2 SQIVND, per germline (reference sequence). CDR3 length: 13 amino acids. V was clipped by 4 bases and J by 7 bases, with 8 bases between them. CDR3 DNA: TGTGCCAGTAGTAACGGGAAGAATTCACCCCTCCACTTT. Translation gives CASSNGKNSPLHF.